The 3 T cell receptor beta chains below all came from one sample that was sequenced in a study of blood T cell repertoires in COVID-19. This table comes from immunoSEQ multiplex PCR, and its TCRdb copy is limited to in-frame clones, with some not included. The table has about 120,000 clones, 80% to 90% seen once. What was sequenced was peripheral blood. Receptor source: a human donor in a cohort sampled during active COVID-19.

The chain's CDR3 is CASSFAHINSPLHF. DNA for the CDR3: TGTGCCAGCAGTTTCGCCCACATCAATTCACCCCTCCACTTT. The rearrangement uses TRBV28 and TRBJ1-6, with D unresolved. CDR3 size: 14 residues. Germline V gene sequence: CDR1 MDHEN, CDR2 SYDVKM. The V gene lost 3 bases and the J gene lost 7 bases, with 10 bases spanning the gap.

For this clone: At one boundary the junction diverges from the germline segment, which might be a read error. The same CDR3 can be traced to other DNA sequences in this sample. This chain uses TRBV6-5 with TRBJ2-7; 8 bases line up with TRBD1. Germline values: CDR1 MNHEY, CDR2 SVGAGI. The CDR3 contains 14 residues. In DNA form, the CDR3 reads TGCGCCAGCAGAGGGACAGGAAATGTCCACGAGCAGTACTTC. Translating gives CASRGTGNVHEQYF.

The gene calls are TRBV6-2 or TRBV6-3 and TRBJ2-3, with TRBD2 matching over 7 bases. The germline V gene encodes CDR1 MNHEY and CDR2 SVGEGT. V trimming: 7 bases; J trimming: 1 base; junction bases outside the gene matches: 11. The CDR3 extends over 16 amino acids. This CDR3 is CASTPTGDYRTDTQYF. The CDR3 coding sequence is TGTGCCAGCACCCCCACGGGGGACTATCGCACAGATACGCAGTATTTT.